These T cell receptor beta chains were read from a single sample in a study of blood T cell repertoires in COVID-19. Assay used: immunoSEQ multiplex PCR; TCRdb lists only in-frame clones, some missing. The sample carries 450,000 or so clones, over 75% recorded once. Sequences were obtained from peripheral blood. These receptors all stem from a woman in her thirties or forties with COVID-19, enrolled during active disease. Each CDR3 is given with its conserved first and last residue. A D gene is named only where the DNA matches it firmly. Rows may omit the clone size; those that give it use once, few, many or a size class.

V gene: TRBV6-6; clone size: NA; D gene: TRBD1; J gene: TRBJ1-4; CDR3 DNA: TGTGCCAGCAATCGGGACAGGTTTAGTGCAACTAATGAAAAACTGTTTTTT; CDR3 protein: CASNRDRFSATNEKLFF
V gene: TRBV11-2; clone size: NA; D gene: TRBD2; J gene: TRBJ2-7; CDR3 DNA: TGTGCCAGCAGCCCGGGACTAGCGGGAGTTAACGAGCAGTACTTC; CDR3 protein: CASSPGLAGVNEQYF
V gene: TRBV5-1; clone size: NA; D gene: NA; J gene: TRBJ2-1; CDR3 DNA: TGCGCCAGCAGCTTGGTCACCTACAATGAGCAGTTCTTC; CDR3 protein: CASSLVTYNEQFF
V gene: TRBV19; clone size: NA; D gene: TRBD1; J gene: TRBJ1-2; CDR3 DNA: TGTGCCAGTAGTCCCCGGGACAGGGAAGCATATGGCTACACCTTC; CDR3 protein: CASSPRDREAYGYTF
V gene: TRBV6-2/TRBV6-3; clone size: NA; D gene: NA; J gene: TRBJ1-1; CDR3 DNA: TGTGCCAGCAGTTTACAGGGAGTACACACTGAAGCTTTCTTT; CDR3 protein: CASSLQGVHTEAFF
V gene: TRBV11-1; clone size: NA; D gene: TRBD1; J gene: TRBJ1-4; CDR3 DNA: TGTGCCAGCAGCCCCAAGGGACAGCCTAATGAAAAACTGTTTTTT; CDR3 protein: CASSPKGQPNEKLFF
V gene: TRBV18; clone size: NA; D gene: NA; J gene: TRBJ2-7; CDR3 DNA: TGTGCCAGCTCACCTCACCCCCCGTCAGGGTCCTACGAGCAGTACTTC; CDR3 protein: CASSPHPPSGSYEQYF
V gene: TRBV6-5; clone size: NA; D gene: NA; J gene: TRBJ1-6; CDR3 DNA: TGTGCCAGCAGTTACCTAGGGGATTCACCCCTCCACTTT; CDR3 protein: CASSYLGDSPLHF
V gene: TRBV9; clone size: NA; D gene: TRBD2; J gene: TRBJ2-1; CDR3 DNA: TGTGCCAGCAGCGATTCTACGGGACTAGCGGGGAATGAGCAGTTCTTC; CDR3 protein: CASSDSTGLAGNEQFF
V gene: TRBV7-9; clone size: few; D gene: TRBD2; J gene: TRBJ2-2; CDR3 DNA: TGTGCCAGCAGCTTAGCACAGCGGGGTGGTTCCGGGGAGCTGTTTTTT; CDR3 protein: CASSLAQRGGSGELFF
V gene: TRBV29-1; clone size: once; D gene: NA; J gene: TRBJ1-1; CDR3 DNA: TGCAGCGTCCAGAATCTGAACACTGAAGCTTTCTTT; CDR3 protein: CSVQNLNTEAFF
V gene: TRBV2; clone size: NA; D gene: NA; J gene: TRBJ2-7; CDR3 DNA: TGTGCCAGCCAGGCCGGGGGCTCCTACGAGCAGTACTTC; CDR3 protein: CASQAGGSYEQYF
V gene: TRBV7-2; clone size: NA; D gene: NA; J gene: TRBJ1-1; CDR3 DNA: TGTGCCAGCACCACTCCTGCGTACTGGTGGGCTTTCTTT; CDR3 protein: CASTTPAYWWAFF
V gene: TRBV5-1; clone size: NA; D gene: NA; J gene: TRBJ1-1; CDR3 DNA: TGCGCCAGCAGCTCGCAGGGCAGTGAAGCTTTCTTT; CDR3 protein: CASSSQGSEAFF
V gene: TRBV11-2; clone size: NA; D gene: NA; J gene: TRBJ2-7; CDR3 DNA: TGTGCCAGCAGCCCGTTCTGGACAGCCGGGGAGGGGTCCTTTTACGAGCAGTACTTC; CDR3 protein: CASSPFWTAGEGSFYEQYF
V gene: TRBV19; clone size: NA; D gene: TRBD1; J gene: TRBJ1-5; CDR3 DNA: TGTGCCAGTGGACAGGCTAGCAATCAGCCCCAGCATTTT; CDR3 protein: CASGQASNQPQHF
V gene: TRBV28; clone size: NA; D gene: NA; J gene: TRBJ2-1; CDR3 DNA: TGTGCCAGCAGTTCAATAGCGGTCTTTAACAATGAGCAGTTCTTC; CDR3 protein: CASSSIAVFNNEQFF
V gene: TRBV7-2; clone size: NA; D gene: TRBD2; J gene: TRBJ2-3; CDR3 DNA: TGTGCCAGCAGCACAGGACTAGCGGATACGCAGTATTTT; CDR3 protein: CASSTGLADTQYF
V gene: TRBV19; clone size: NA; D gene: NA; J gene: TRBJ2-3; CDR3 DNA: TGTGCCAGTAGTATCCTCATGACAGGCCTTACAGATACGCAGTATTTT; CDR3 protein: CASSILMTGLTDTQYF
V gene: TRBV10-3; clone size: NA; D gene: NA; J gene: TRBJ1-2; CDR3 DNA: TGTGCCACTACGGACACGGCGAACTATGGCTACACCTTC; CDR3 protein: CATTDTANYGYTF
V gene: TRBV6-2/TRBV6-3; clone size: once; D gene: TRBD1; J gene: TRBJ1-5; CDR3 DNA: TGTGCCAGCAGTCCGGACAGGGACAATCAGCCCCAGCATTTT; CDR3 protein: CASSPDRDNQPQHF
V gene: TRBV28; clone size: NA; D gene: NA; J gene: TRBJ1-1; CDR3 DNA: TGTGCCAGCCGTGATCAAGAGGGGACGGGGGGCACTGAAGCTTTCTTT; CDR3 protein: CASRDQEGTGGTEAFF
V gene: TRBV4-3; clone size: NA; D gene: NA; J gene: TRBJ1-6; CDR3 DNA: TGCGCCAGCAGCCAAGAACAGAGTAATTCACCCCTCCACTTT; CDR3 protein: CASSQEQSNSPLHF
V gene: TRBV6-5; clone size: NA; D gene: NA; J gene: TRBJ2-7; CDR3 DNA: TGTGCCAGCAGTTCCATATGGAGCGGACTCTCCTACGAGCAGTACTTC; CDR3 protein: CASSSIWSGLSYEQYF
V gene: TRBV5-1; clone size: NA; D gene: TRBD1; J gene: TRBJ2-1; CDR3 DNA: TGCGCCAGCAGCTTGTCCGGGACAGGGGTCTACAATGAGCAGTTCTTC; CDR3 protein: CASSLSGTGVYNEQFF
V gene: TRBV7-2; clone size: NA; D gene: NA; J gene: TRBJ1-1; CDR3 DNA: TGTGCCAGCAGCTTAGTTACAGGCACCACTGAAGCTTTCTTT; CDR3 protein: CASSLVTGTTEAFF